The 29 T cell receptor beta chains below were found in one sample sequenced in a study of blood T cells in healthy people across ages. A J-beta primer mix and a sample-barcoded 5' primer were used in a second PCR of roughly 6 to 12 cycles. From the 5' RACE reads, TCRdb called clonotypes with MiXCR, one entry per CDR3 protein. In the table there are over 1,500,000 distinct CDR3 sequences, about two fifths of which are singletons. Specimen: blood. The origin of the receptors is a human donor in good health.

This clonotype has only a few counts. The chain is built from TRBV27 and TRBJ1-5; tentatively, D is TRBD1 (6 bases). There are 16 residues in the CDR3. Germline CDR1 is MNHEY and CDR2 is SMNVEV (reference sequence). Trimming pared 4 bases from V and 0 bases from J, leaving 13 bases between. This CDR3 is CASSSREGHSNQPQHF. The CDR3 DNA reads TGTGCCAGCAGTTCCCGGGAGGGACATAGCAATCAGCCCCAGCATTTT.

This clonotype occurred a few times. The V call is TRBV7-9, the J call TRBJ1-5; 8 positions agree with TRBD1. This CDR3 has 15 amino acids. CDR1 is SEHNR, CDR2 FQNEAQ, per germline (reference sequence). Trimming removed 5 bases from V and 5 bases from J; junction bases left unmatched: 8. CDR3 loop: CASSIGTGGYQPQHF. For the CDR3, the DNA is TGTGCCAGCAGCATTGGGACAGGAGGTTATCAGCCCCAGCATTTT.

The chain recombines TRBV20-1 with TRBJ2-3; a possible D gene is TRBD1 (5 bases). V was clipped by 3 bases and J by 4 bases, with 8 bases between them. Germline CDR1 and CDR2: DFQATT and SNEGSKA (reference sequence). The CDR3 loop spans 12 amino acids. The CDR3 bases are TGCAGTGCTAGGGGGCCCTCAGATACGCAGTATTTT. Its translation: CSARGPSDTQYF.

The chain employs TRBV28 and TRBJ1-5, with D possibly matching TRBD1 (5 bases). Deletions cut 7 bases from V and 6 bases from J, with 19 bases between. The CDR3 loop spans 15 amino acids. Per germline, CDR1 MDHEN and CDR2 SYDVKM. In DNA, the CDR3 is TGTGCCAGCAATCCCGCCGAGGGGTTGGTTCAGCCCCAGCATTTT. Residues: CASNPAEGLVQPQHF.

This rearrangement joins TRBV6-5 to TRBJ2-3; D perhaps matches TRBD2 (5 bases). Germline V gene sequence: CDR1 MNHEY, CDR2 SVGAGI. The length of the CDR3 is 14 residues. V was trimmed by 2 bases and J by 2 bases, leaving 8 bases between them. In nucleotides, the CDR3 is TGTGCCAGCAGTTACCGGAGGATCACAGATACGCAGTATTTT. Its translation: CASSYRRITDTQYF.

The sample holds one count of this clonotype. Its ends do not fully match the called genes, so a read error is possible. The chain combines TRBV24-1 with TRBJ2-3; D remains ambiguous. The germline V gene has CDR1 KGHDR and CDR2 SFDVKD. The CDR3 sequence is 15 residues long. This CDR3 reads CASSDPTWATDTQYF. CDR3 in DNA: TGTGCCTCCAGTGACCCGACCTGGGCCACAGATACGCAGTATTTT.

This clonotype is a singleton in its sample. This chain connects TRBV5-1 to TRBJ2-3; D may be TRBD1 (6 bases). The V end lost 0 bases, the J end lost 2 bases, and 10 bases lay between the germline ends. The CDR3 contains 15 residues. The germline V gene has CDR1 SGHRS and CDR2 YFSETQ. The CDR3 DNA is TGCGCCAGCAGCTTGGACAGGGAGAACACAGATACGCAGTATTTT. It encodes CASSLDRENTDTQYF.

This clonotype was observed a few times. The genes are TRBV7-2 and TRBJ2-1; the D is unclear. CDR1 SGHTA and CDR2 FQGNSA come from the germline V gene. Deletions cut 5 bases from V and 4 bases from J, with 12 bases between. The CDR3 runs to 14 residues. The CDR3 DNA reads as TGTGCCAGCAGCCTCCGGGTCACTTACAATGAGCAGTTCTTC. Translation gives CASSLRVTYNEQFF. The full variable domain, its missing parts supplied by reference TRBV7-2 and TRBJ2-1, is GAGVSQSPSNKVTEKGKDVELRCDPISGHTALYWYRQSLGQGLEFLIYFQGNSAPDKSGLPSDRFSAERTGGSVSTLTIQRTQQEDSAVYLCASSLRVTYNEQFFGPGTRLTVL.

This clonotype appeared a single time. This chain uses TRBV12-3 or TRBV12-4 with TRBJ1-2; D not certain. V gave up 4 bases and J gave up 6 bases, with 18 bases separating them. This CDR3 is 15 amino acids long. The CDR3, as DNA: TGTGCCAGCAGTTCCCCCTTTTTGAGTGGAGATGGCTACACCTTC. It specifies CASSSPFLSGDGYTF.

The chain employs TRBV6-5 and TRBJ1-4; 8 nucleotides agree with TRBD1. The germline V gene has CDR1 MNHEY and CDR2 SVGAGI. The CDR3 has 15 amino acids. V lost 6 bases to trimming and J lost 7 bases; unmatched junction nucleotides: 10. The CDR3 DNA reads TGTGCCAGCAGCGAAATGCAGGGGGCGGCTGAAAAACTGTTTTTT. Translating it yields CASSEMQGAAEKLFF.

Worth noting for this clonotype: A much larger clone differs from this one at a single base, so this may be a read error. The chain employs TRBV6-4 and TRBJ2-7; 7 positions agree with TRBD1. Germline assignment: CDR1 MRHNA and CDR2 SNTAGT. This CDR3 comprises 13 residues. With 6 bases clipped from V and 6 bases from J, the junction kept 8 bases outside the gene matches. CDR3 region: CASRDEQGSEQYF. The CDR3 region has the DNA TGTGCCAGCAGGGACGAACAGGGGAGCGAGCAGTACTTC.

This clonotype appeared a few times. The genes are TRBV2 and TRBJ2-3; unclear D gene. Deletions cut 4 bases from V and 0 bases from J, with 14 bases between. Germline CDR1 is SNHLY and CDR2 is FYNNEI. This CDR3 has 16 amino acids. In DNA, the CDR3 is TGTGCCAGCAGTGCCCTGGAGTCTACTAGCACAGATACGCAGTATTTT. Translated, it gives CASSALESTSTDTQYF.

The chain joins TRBV28 to TRBJ2-7, with 10 bases identical to TRBD1. Germline V gene sequence: CDR1 MDHEN, CDR2 SYDVKM. V gave up 7 bases and J gave up 5 bases; unmatched junction bases: 8. The CDR3 has 14 amino acids. Here the CDR3 reads CASNFQTGGDEQYF. The CDR3 DNA reads as TGTGCCAGCAACTTCCAGACAGGGGGCGACGAGCAGTACTTC.

V usage is TRBV4-3 and J usage is TRBJ2-1; no clear D gene. This CDR3 is built from 17 residues. Trimming removed 0 bases at V and 0 bases at J, with 12 bases between. Germline values: CDR1 LGHNA, CDR2 YSLEER. The CDR3 DNA follows: TGCGCCAGCAGCCAAGATTCTGGGTGGAGCTCCTACAATGAGCAGTTCTTC. Its protein product is CASSQDSGWSSYNEQFF.

The chain combines TRBV27 with TRBJ1-5; the D is unclear. Trimming stripped 6 bases from V and 7 bases from J, with 13 bases between. The CDR3 totals 13 residues. Germline values: CDR1 MNHEY, CDR2 SMNVEV (reference sequence). CDR3 protein: CASRLAGGQPQHF. The CDR3 nucleotides read TGTGCCAGCAGACTGGCCGGCGGGCAGCCCCAGCATTTT.

There are a few counts of this clonotype. V is TRBV7-9 and J is TRBJ2-7; tentatively, D is TRBD1 (5 bases). The CDR3 has 15 residues. Germline assignment: CDR1 SEHNR and CDR2 FQNEAQ (reference sequence). Trimming took 0 bases from V and 2 from J, leaving 11 bases between them. The CDR3 DNA reads as TGTGCCAGCAGCTTAGCGCCAGGGTTGCCCTACGAGCAGTACTTC. Its protein product is CASSLAPGLPYEQYF.

CDR3 nucleotide sequence: TGTGCCATCAGTGATAACTCTCGGCCCCTTAATACGCAGTATTTT. This codes for CAISDNSRPLNTQYF. The chain employs TRBV10-3 and TRBJ2-3; D is unresolved. The length of the CDR3 is 15 residues. Trimming removed 3 bases at V and 7 bases at J, with 17 bases between. Germline V gene data show CDR1 as ENHRY and CDR2 as SYGVKD.

V gene TRBV29-1 combines with J gene TRBJ2-4; D gene ambiguous. This CDR3 comprises 17 residues. CDR1 and CDR2 (germline): SQVTM, ANQGSEA. The ends were cut back, 0 bases at V and 13 bases at J, with 28 bases in the middle. CDR3 region: CSVEDLVAFGLRNEQYF. Here the CDR3 DNA reads TGCAGCGTTGAAGATCTCGTGGCATTCGGTTTACGCAATGAGCAGTACTTC.

Only a few counts were recorded for this clonotype. The rearrangement joins TRBV5-1 to TRBJ2-7; D is undetermined. CDR1 and CDR2 (germline): SGHRS, YFSETQ. The CDR3 is made up of 15 amino acids. Trimming removed 0 bases from V and 3 bases from J, with 13 bases in between. The CDR3 nucleotides read TGCGCCAGCAGCTTGGACGTAGGCGCGTACTACGAGCAGTACTTC. Translated, it gives CASSLDVGAYYEQYF.

The gene calls are TRBV10-3 and TRBJ2-3; D is unresolved. Trimming shortened V by 6 bases and J by 5 bases, and 12 bases separated the two germline ends. The CDR3 loop spans 13 amino acids. Per germline, CDR1 ENHRY and CDR2 SYGVKD. The CDR3: CAISSPQLDTQYF. The CDR3 DNA reads TGTGCCATCAGCTCCCCCCAGCTAGATACGCAGTATTTT.

This sequence joins TRBV28 and TRBJ1-2; unclear D gene. This CDR3 has 11 residues. From germline, CDR1 is MDHEN and CDR2 SYDVKM. V lost 3 bases and J lost 8, with 7 bases in between. The CDR3 sequence is CASSLHEGYTF. DNA of the CDR3: TGTGCCAGCAGTTTGCACGAAGGCTACACCTTC.

This clonotype has a handful of counts. The chain employs TRBV20-1 and TRBJ2-7; 7 nucleotides align to TRBD1. V lost 6 bases to trimming and J lost 0 bases; unmatched junction nucleotides: 8. Germline V gives CDR1 DFQATT, CDR2 SNEGSKA (reference sequence). CDR3 length: 14 residues. CDR3 sequence (DNA): TGCAGTGCCGGACGGGACAGTAGCTCCTACGAGCAGTACTTC. Protein sequence: CSAGRDSSSYEQYF.

Notes on this clonotype: Without the conserved terminal phenylalanine or tryptophan, this CDR3 likely stems from a read error. The chain employs TRBV12-3 or TRBV12-4 and TRBJ2-7, with 15 bases fitting TRBD2. CDR3 length equals 15 residues. V lost 6 bases to trimming and J lost 3 bases; unmatched junction nucleotides: 3. CDR3 in DNA: TGTGCCAGCAGGCTGGGACTAGCGGGGGGCTACGAGCAGTACTGC. This encodes CASRLGLAGGYEQYC.

V gene TRBV19 combines with J gene TRBJ2-3, with 7 nucleotides matching TRBD1. V was clipped by 2 bases and J by 5 bases; unmatched bases: 4. The CDR3 is 14 residues long. CDR1 LNHDA and CDR2 SQIVND come from the germline V gene (reference sequence). Written as DNA, the CDR3 is TGTGCCAGTAGTATAAGACAGGGAAAAGATACGCAGTATTTT. Protein: CASSIRQGKDTQYF.

The chain carries TRBV6-2 or TRBV6-3 and TRBJ1-1; D may be TRBD1 (6 bases). V was pared by 8 bases and J by 0 bases, with 13 bases between. The germline gives CDR1 MNHEY, CDR2 SVGEGT. The CDR3 is 14 residues long. The CDR3 DNA sequence: TGTGCCAGCGTCCGGGGGCGCATGAACACTGAAGCTTTCTTT. It specifies CASVRGRMNTEAFF.

V and J are TRBV29-1 and TRBJ2-5; D not resolved. The V gene lost 3 bases and the J gene lost 3 bases, with 8 bases spanning the gap. The CDR3 runs to 12 residues. Germline V gene lookup returns CDR1 SQVTM and CDR2 ANQGSEA. This CDR3 is CSVDFREETQYF. CDR3 bases: TGCAGCGTTGATTTCCGGGAAGAGACCCAGTACTTC.

V usage is TRBV5-5 and J usage is TRBJ2-2; D may correspond to TRBD1 or TRBD2 (6 bases each). The germline CDR1 and CDR2 sequences are SGHKS and YYEKEE (reference sequence). This CDR3 is built from 15 residues. The V end lost 4 bases, the J end lost 6 bases, and 16 bases lay between the germline ends. The CDR3 DNA follows: TGTGCCAGCAGCCAGGAGGGGGTCGGTTCCGGGGAGCTGTTTTTT. This encodes CASSQEGVGSGELFF.

V usage is TRBV2 and J usage is TRBJ2-3; D ambiguous. V lost 7 bases and J lost 5, with 10 bases in between. The CDR3 loop spans 12 amino acids. CDR1 and CDR2 (germline): SNHLY, FYNNEI. In DNA, the CDR3 is TGTGCCAGCACTCTTATGGGAGATACGCAGTATTTT. Encoded protein: CASTLMGDTQYF. The full variable domain, with the rest looked up from reference TRBV2 and TRBJ2-3, is EPEVTQTPSHQVTQMGQEVILRCVPISNHLYFYWYRQILGQKVEFLVSFYNNEISEKSEIFDDQFSVERPDGSNFTLKIRSTKLEDSAMYFCASTLMGDTQYFGPGTRLTVL.

The rearrangement joins TRBV12-3 or TRBV12-4 to TRBJ1-5, with D perhaps matching TRBD1 (5 bases). The V gene lost 5 bases and the J gene lost 9 bases, with 23 bases spanning the gap. There are 16 residues in the CDR3. CDR3 nucleotide sequence: TGTGCCAGCAGTCCCTCACATTCTTCGCGGGGGATGCCCCAGCATTTT. Translation gives CASSPSHSSRGMPQHF.